This T cell receptor (beta chain) was identified during a study of CD4+ T cells in melanoma. Regarding the study as a whole: A reported correlation linked neoantigen-specific CD4+ T cells to CD8+, macrophage and B cell function. Reportedly, melanoma neoantigen-specific CD4+ T cells showed varied differentiation states.

The CDR3 loop spans 12 amino acids. V gave up 8 bases and J gave up 5 bases, with 13 bases separating them. Germline assignment: CDR1 SGHTA and CDR2 FQGNSA. A remark on this clone: Its matching antigen is unknown.

Using immunoSEQ multiplex PCR, the repertoire was profiled, and TCRdb retains in-frame clones only, with some absent. This sample has about 4,200 clones, with more than 50% found just once. The gene calls are TRBV7-2 and TRBJ2-7; D is uncertain. The sequencing input was cells from a culture (not recorded whether cultured in vitro). The sequence derives from a human donor with melanoma. CDR3 bases: TGTGCCAGCGCCCCAGGTTCGGACGAGCAGTACTTC. Translation: CASAPGSDEQYF.